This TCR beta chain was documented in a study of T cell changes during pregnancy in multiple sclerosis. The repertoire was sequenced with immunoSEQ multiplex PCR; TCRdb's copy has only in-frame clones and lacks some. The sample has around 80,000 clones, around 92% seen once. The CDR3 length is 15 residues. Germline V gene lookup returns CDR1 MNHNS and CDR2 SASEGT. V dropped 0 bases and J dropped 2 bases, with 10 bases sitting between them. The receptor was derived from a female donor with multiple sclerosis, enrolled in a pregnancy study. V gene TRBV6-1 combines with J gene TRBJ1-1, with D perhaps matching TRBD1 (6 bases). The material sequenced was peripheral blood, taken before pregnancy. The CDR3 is CASSEAGGHNTEAFF. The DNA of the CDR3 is TGTGCCAGCAGTGAAGCTGGGGGACACAACACTGAAGCTTTCTTT.